Below, one T cell receptor beta chain is given with its context. The target antigen is unknown. In germline, CDR1 is MNHEY, CDR2 SMNVEV (reference sequence). This CDR3 has 15 amino acids. V was cut by 5 bases and J by 3 bases, with 14 bases left in between. These data originate in a study of a mutant IDH1 vaccine in newly diagnosed glioma. In the study overall: The initiation of vaccination occurred 4-6 weeks after radiotherapy alone, or with temozolomide cycles. Treated patients were roughly 60% male, approximately 38% female, mean age about 41 years. Earlier treatment was radiotherapy, temozolomide, or both, with most getting both.

Findings of the study overall: Pseudoprogression seemingly bore no relation to changes in top peripheral T cell clonotypes.

Noted time point: week 5, during vaccination. Alongside topical imiquimod, each dose of vaccine comprised 300 ug of mutant IDH1 20-mer peptide. Assay used: immunoSEQ multiplex PCR; TCRdb lists only in-frame clones, some missing. The table includes roughly 72,000 clones, roughly nine tenths detected once. The sequences come from PBMCs, collected from a glioma patient whose treatment included an IDH1 peptide vaccine. This receptor was taken from a woman aged 45-65 years with glioma. The V call is TRBV27, the J call TRBJ1-5; maybe TRBD1 (6 bases). The CDR3 DNA sequence: TGTGCCAGCAGTCCACTCGGGGGGCACAATCAGCCCCAGCATTTT. Protein: CASSPLGGHNQPQHF.